The 27 T cell receptor beta chains below all came from one sample that was sequenced in a study of shared clonotypes between healthy human individuals (dated by TCRdb to the early 2020s). The library was produced with the immunoSEQ multiplex PCR assay. TCRdb took this table from immuneACCESS and kept in-frame rearrangements with V and J called. Such tables lack part of the clones; where checked against another copy, unresolved V genes explain under half of the gap, and the rest is unexplained. The sample profile shows 2 million to 2.5 million clones; roughly 94% of them were found once. The ten largest account for roughly 0.13% of the sample. Sequenced material: naive CD4+ T cells sorted from blood. The cell subset or site label on this specimen signifies: CD45RA+ positively selected. The receptors originated from a man between 18 and 35 years old in good health.

The rearrangement uses TRBV19 and TRBJ1-2, with a possible D match to TRBD1 (6 bases). V lost 5 bases and J lost 5, with 9 bases in between. This CDR3 spans 12 amino acids. Germline CDR1 is LNHDA and CDR2 is SQIVND (reference sequence). The DNA of the CDR3 is TGTGCCAGTAGTGGGGGCCGGTATGGCTACACCTTC. This sequence encodes CASSGGRYGYTF.

V usage is TRBV30 and J usage is TRBJ1-5; a possible D gene is TRBD1 (6 bases). The length of the CDR3 is 14 residues. V was cut by 2 bases and J by 6 bases, with 14 bases left in between. Germline CDR1 and CDR2: GTSNPN and SVGIG (reference sequence). CDR3 sequence: CAWSTLGGVQPQHF. CDR3 bases: TGTGCCTGGAGTACCCTCGGGGGCGTTCAGCCCCAGCATTTT. The full variable domain, completed using reference TRBV30 and TRBJ1-5, is SQTIHQWPATLVQPVGSPLSLECTVEGTSNPNLYWYRQAAGRGLQLLFYSVGIGQISSEVPQNLSASRPQDRQFILSSKKLLLSDSGFYLCAWSTLGGVQPQHFGDGTRLSIL.

The rearrangement links TRBV6-6 to TRBJ1-2; D gene ambiguous. Germline V gives CDR1 MNHNY, CDR2 SVGAGI (reference sequence). CDR3 length: 16 residues. V was cut by 7 bases and J by 6 bases, with 24 bases left in between. CDR3 sequence reads: CASNIPARAEGNGYTF. The CDR3 DNA is TGTGCCAGCAACATACCGGCAAGAGCCGAAGGGAATGGCTACACCTTC.

This clone was seen just once. The junction shows a germline mismatch at one end, possibly a read error. The chain uses TRBV11-2 and TRBJ2-1; D ambiguous. CDR3 length equals 12 residues. Germline V gene sequence: CDR1 SGHAT, CDR2 FQNNGV. The DNA of the CDR3 is TGTGCCAGCAGCCTAGAATCTGGGTGGCAGTTCTTC. Protein sequence: CASSLESGWQFF.

This clone was detected once. Distinct nucleotide sequences in the sample also encode this CDR3. V is TRBV5-8 and J is TRBJ1-5; D ambiguous. Germline V lookup: CDR1 SGHTS, CDR2 YDEGEE. Between the trimmed V and J ends, which lost 5 bases and 0 bases, there was a span of 12 bases. The CDR3 consists of 15 residues. The CDR3 DNA reads as TGTGCCAGCAGTCTGGATGGGGATAGCAATCAGCCCCAGCATTTT. It translates to CASSLDGDSNQPQHF.

The chain couples TRBV5-6 to TRBJ2-7; TRBD2 might be the D (6 bases). The V gene lost 2 bases and the J gene lost 7 bases, with 19 bases spanning the gap. Germline-derived CDR1 and CDR2 are SGHDT and YYEEEE. This CDR3 spans 15 amino acids. The CDR3 bases are TGTGCCAGCAGCTTCTTCGGCTGGGAGGAAGGAGAGCAGTACTTC. Its translation: CASSFFGWEEGEQYF.

This chain uses TRBV30 with TRBJ1-6, with a possible D match to TRBD1 (5 bases). This CDR3 has 14 amino acids. The germline gives CDR1 GTSNPN, CDR2 SVGIG (reference sequence). Between the trimmed V and J ends, which lost 4 bases and 5 bases, there was a span of 12 bases. The CDR3, as DNA: TGTGCCTGGAACCTGGGGCGGGATAATTCACCCCTCCACTTT. It yields the protein CAWNLGRDNSPLHF. The whole variable domain, remainder taken from reference TRBV30 and TRBJ1-6, is SQTIHQWPATLVQPVGSPLSLECTVEGTSNPNLYWYRQAAGRGLQLLFYSVGIGQISSEVPQNLSASRPQDRQFILSSKKLLLSDSGFYLCAWNLGRDNSPLHFGNGTRLTVT.

The chain uses TRBV30 and TRBJ2-7; no firm D call. The CDR3 length is 11 residues. Germline-derived CDR1 and CDR2 are GTSNPN and SVGIG (reference sequence). Trimming cost V 4 bases and J 3 bases, with 7 bases left between them. CDR3 nucleotides: TGTGCCTGGAACCAGGACTACGAGCAGTACTTC. It translates to CAWNQDYEQYF.

V is TRBV6-5 and J is TRBJ1-2; D gene ambiguous. The germline V and J ends were trimmed by 2 bases and 4 bases, with 11 bases remaining between them. CDR3 size: 14 residues. The V gene's germline CDR1 is MNHEY and CDR2 SVGAGI. The DNA for the CDR3 is TGTGCCAGCAGTTACAGCGCATCTTTCTATGGCTACACCTTC. Its translation is CASSYSASFYGYTF.

This sequence joins TRBV7-6 and TRBJ2-1; no firm D call. Germline V gene data show CDR1 as SGHVS and CDR2 as FNYEAQ. V was trimmed by 6 bases and J by 5 bases, leaving 17 bases between them. The CDR3 covers 15 residues. The CDR3 sequence is CASSPVVGTHNEQFF. The CDR3 DNA follows: TGTGCCAGCAGTCCGGTCGTTGGTACCCACAATGAGCAGTTCTTC.

On this clone: The junction shows a germline mismatch at one end, possibly a read error. The CDR3 spells CASSLSNGGPGF. The CDR3 coding sequence is TGTGCCAGCAGTTTAAGTAACGGGGGCCCGGGCTTC. The rearrangement joins TRBV28 to TRBJ2-7; the D gene could be TRBD1 or TRBD2 (6 bases each). The CDR3 totals 12 residues. Germline CDR1 reads MDHEN; CDR2 reads SYDVKM.

The rearrangement joins TRBV9 to TRBJ2-5, with D perhaps matching TRBD2 (6 bases). V was trimmed by 0 bases and J by 5 bases, leaving 11 bases between them. Germline loops: CDR1 SGDLS, CDR2 YYNGEE. This CDR3 is built from 14 residues. CDR3 nucleotide sequence: TGTGCCAGCAGCGTAGGAGGAGGGGAGGAGACCCAGTACTTC. Protein product: CASSVGGGEETQYF.

This clone occurred once. V gene TRBV5-4 combines with J gene TRBJ2-2; D is uncertain. CDR1 is SGHNT and CDR2 is YYREEE in the germline V gene (reference sequence). Trimming removed 0 bases from V and 6 bases from J, with 9 bases in between. The CDR3 is made up of 14 amino acids. In DNA, the CDR3 is TGTGCCAGCAGCTTGGAGCCGGGCCCCGGGGAGCTGTTTTTT. It specifies CASSLEPGPGELFF.

This rearrangement joins TRBV6-1 to TRBJ1-4, with a possible D match to TRBD1 (5 bases). The CDR3 contains 14 residues. Germline values: CDR1 MNHNS, CDR2 SASEGT. V was shortened by 2 bases and J by 7 bases, with 11 bases between the two germline ends. The CDR3 reads CASSELGGGEKLFF. The CDR3 DNA reads as TGTGCCAGCAGTGAACTGGGGGGAGGTGAAAAACTGTTTTTT.

This chain links TRBV30 with TRBJ2-1; weak D call: TRBD2 (5 bases). Germline V lookup: CDR1 GTSNPN, CDR2 SVGIG (reference sequence). Trimming removed 0 bases at V and 4 bases at J, with 16 bases between. CDR3 size: 16 residues. The chain's CDR3 is CAWSVRSGLVYNEQFF. Here the CDR3 DNA reads TGTGCCTGGAGTGTGAGGAGCGGACTTGTATACAATGAGCAGTTCTTC.

Comment on this clone: The same CDR3 is also encoded by other DNA sequences in this sample. This rearrangement joins TRBV10-3 to TRBJ2-2, with TRBD2 matching 8 bases. Germline-derived CDR1 and CDR2 are ENHRY and SYGVKD. This CDR3 comprises 15 residues. With V trimmed by 2 bases and J by 2 bases, 1 base remained unmatched. CDR3 region: CAISETSGNTGELFF. The CDR3 nucleotides are TGTGCCATCAGTGAGACTAGCGGTAACACCGGGGAGCTGTTTTTT.

Of note for this clone: This CDR3 is also generated by other DNA sequences in the sample. The genes are TRBV6-6 and TRBJ2-7; D remains ambiguous. The CDR3 runs 11 residues. The germline V gene encodes CDR1 MNHNY and CDR2 SVGAGI (reference sequence). V shed 2 bases and J shed 4 bases, with 3 bases lying between them. The DNA for the CDR3 is TGTGCCAGCAGTTACATATACGAGCAGTACTTC. Its protein is CASSYIYEQYF.

The chain joins TRBV29-1 to TRBJ2-7; D remains unclear. This CDR3 is 12 amino acids long. CDR1 is SQVTM and CDR2 is ANQGSEA in the germline V gene. V was shortened by 4 bases and J by 3 bases, with 10 bases between the two germline ends. The CDR3 sequence: CSVVSFGYEQYF. CDR3 coding DNA: TGCAGCGTTGTCAGCTTTGGCTACGAGCAGTACTTC.

The rearrangement joins TRBV7-9 to TRBJ1-6, with TRBD1 identical over 7 bases. The germline CDR1 and CDR2 sequences are SEHNR and FQNEAQ (reference sequence). The CDR3 is 14 amino acids. The V gene end was trimmed by 7 bases and the J gene end by 7 bases; junction bases not matched to a gene: 7. CDR3 loop: CASKTGSENSPLHF. CDR3 bases: TGTGCCAGCAAGACAGGGTCGGAGAATTCACCCCTCCACTTT.

The chain recombines TRBV9 with TRBJ1-2, with TRBD1 matching 9 bases. Germline lookup yields CDR1 SGDLS and CDR2 YYNGEE. V lost 0 bases to trimming and J lost 3 bases; unmatched junction nucleotides: 9. The CDR3 is made up of 17 amino acids. The CDR3: CASSVVKEDRGDYGYTF. Here the CDR3 DNA reads TGTGCCAGCAGCGTAGTTAAGGAGGACAGGGGTGACTATGGCTACACCTTC.

The chain employs TRBV18 and TRBJ2-7; D ambiguous. Germline values: CDR1 KGHSH, CDR2 LQKENI. Trimming removed 3 bases at V and 0 bases at J, with 15 bases between. The CDR3 loop spans 16 amino acids. The CDR3 is CASSPGLLELSYEQYF. The CDR3 DNA reads as TGTGCCAGCTCACCCGGCCTCCTGGAACTCTCCTACGAGCAGTACTTC.

This chain links TRBV11-2 with TRBJ2-6, with 7 positions matching TRBD1. CDR1 and CDR2 from the germline V gene are SGHAT and FQNNGV. Unmatched junction bases numbered 9, after V lost 5 bases and J lost 2 bases. This CDR3 region has 17 residues. Written as DNA, the CDR3 is TGTGCCAGCAGCCGGGATACAGGGGAGCCTGGGGCCAACGTCCTGACTTTC. It encodes CASSRDTGEPGANVLTF. The full variable domain, its missing parts supplied by reference TRBV11-2 and TRBJ2-6, is EAGVAQSPRYKIIEKRQSVAFWCNPISGHATLYWYQQILGQGPKLLIQFQNNGVVDDSQLPKDRFSAERLKGVDSTLKIQPAKLEDSAVYLCASSRDTGEPGANVLTFGAGSRLTVL.

The rearrangement uses TRBV20-1 and TRBJ2-3; no definite D call. This CDR3 contains 11 residues. Germline loops: CDR1 DFQATT, CDR2 SNEGSKA (reference sequence). Between the trimmed V and J ends, which lost 7 bases and 4 bases, there was a span of 9 bases. The CDR3 DNA sequence: TGCAGTGGCACGAACGCAGATACGCAGTATTTT. Encoded protein: CSGTNADTQYF.

The chain has TRBV11-2 and TRBJ2-1, with 11 positions matching TRBD2. J was trimmed by 7 bases and V by 6 bases; bases with no gene match: 11. The CDR3 runs 16 residues. CDR1 is SGHAT and CDR2 is FQNNGV in the germline V gene. CDR3 region: CASRSLAGGPKNEQFF. The CDR3 bases are TGTGCCAGCAGATCCTTAGCGGGAGGGCCTAAAAATGAGCAGTTCTTC.

The chain couples TRBV4-1 to TRBJ2-3, with 13 bases that match TRBD2. The trim removed 4 bases at V and 1 base at J, leaving 5 bases unmatched. Germline CDR1 reads MGHRA; CDR2 reads YSYEKL. This CDR3 spans 17 amino acids. CDR3 nucleotides: TGCGCCAGCAGCCTTCGGACTAGCGGGGGCCGCACAGATACGCAGTATTTT. It codes for CASSLRTSGGRTDTQYF.

The J gene is TRBJ2-1, the V gene TRBV10-3; 7 bases agree with TRBD2. The CDR3 runs to 15 residues. CDR1 is ENHRY, CDR2 SYGVKD, per germline. Trimming removed 6 bases from V and 0 bases from J; junction bases left unmatched: 5. The CDR3 here is CAIREGGGSYNEQFF. CDR3 bases: TGTGCCATCAGAGAGGGCGGGGGCTCCTACAATGAGCAGTTCTTC.

This chain uses TRBV2 with TRBJ1-4; D gene ambiguous. Looked up from germline, CDR1 is SNHLY and CDR2 is FYNNEI. The CDR3 loop spans 15 amino acids. Trimming pared 9 bases from V and 5 bases from J, leaving 19 bases between. Here the CDR3 DNA reads TGTGCCAGTCATCAAGCCGGGCTATTAAATGAAAAACTGTTTTTT. Translating gives CASHQAGLLNEKLFF.